Listed below are T cell receptor beta chains from one sample, sequenced in a study of OX40 agonist ivuxolimab in advanced cancers. The method was immunoSEQ multiplex PCR; TCRdb's version includes in-frame clones alone and lacks a portion of them. Seen here are tens of thousands of clones, around 84% observed once, and the top ten hold roughly 0.8%. The sample in question was CD4+ or CD8+ T cells sorted from blood, obtained in a trial of the OX40 agonist ivuxolimab. All receptors come from an adult with an advanced solid tumor such as melanoma, head and neck, liver or kidney cancer. The CDR3 runs from the conserved cysteine through the conserved F or W. A D gene is named only where the DNA matches it firmly. Some rows have no size entry. The others give once, few or many, or a class for an expanded clone.

j_call: TRBJ1-1; v_call: TRBV27; clone_size: once; d_call: .; cdr3_nt: TGTGCCAGCAGTTCCAGGGAAGGGGGCACTGAAGCTTTCTTT; cdr3_aa: CASSSREGGTEAFF
j_call: TRBJ2-5; v_call: TRBV11-3; clone_size: few; d_call: .; cdr3_nt: TGTGCCAGCAGACAAACGGTACTTGAGACCCAGTACTTC; cdr3_aa: CASRQTVLETQYF
j_call: TRBJ2-7; v_call: TRBV27; clone_size: once; d_call: TRBD1; cdr3_nt: TGTGCCAGCAGCCCAGACAGGGGGGGCTACGAGCAGTACTTC; cdr3_aa: CASSPDRGGYEQYF
j_call: TRBJ2-3; v_call: TRBV7-2; clone_size: .; d_call: .; cdr3_nt: TGTGCCAGCAGCTTAGCGAGCGGTACGCAGTATTTT; cdr3_aa: CASSLASGTQYF
j_call: TRBJ2-1; v_call: TRBV7-9; clone_size: .; d_call: TRBD1; cdr3_nt: TGTGCCAGCAGGAGACAGGGGATCCACAATGAGCAGTTCTTC; cdr3_aa: CASRRQGIHNEQFF
j_call: TRBJ2-2; v_call: TRBV4-3; clone_size: .; d_call: TRBD2; cdr3_nt: TGCGCCAGCAGCCAAACAGCTAGCGGGAGGGCCCGGTCCGGGGAGCTGTTTTTT; cdr3_aa: CASSQTASGRARSGELFF
j_call: TRBJ1-2; v_call: TRBV4-3; clone_size: .; d_call: TRBD1; cdr3_nt: TGCGCCAGCAGCCAACGTGGGACAGCGCCTTACTATGGCTACACCTTC; cdr3_aa: CASSQRGTAPYYGYTF
j_call: TRBJ2-6; v_call: TRBV28; clone_size: once; d_call: .; cdr3_nt: TGTGCCAGCAGTAATGGAGGGGTGTGGCGGCACTCTGGGGCCAACGTCCTGACTTTC; cdr3_aa: CASSNGGVWRHSGANVLTF
j_call: TRBJ1-2; v_call: TRBV2; clone_size: .; d_call: .; cdr3_nt: TGTGCCAGCAGTGAAGGGGGTTTCGGCTACACCTTC; cdr3_aa: CASSEGGFGYTF
j_call: TRBJ1-1; v_call: TRBV6-1; clone_size: .; d_call: .; cdr3_nt: TGTGCCAGCAGTAAACAGGTAGCCGAGTCGACTGAAGCTTTCTTT; cdr3_aa: CASSKQVAESTEAFF
j_call: TRBJ1-1; v_call: TRBV10-3; clone_size: .; d_call: TRBD1; cdr3_nt: TGTGCCATCAGTGAGTCATTCGACAGGGTGGTGAACACTGAAGCTTTCTTT; cdr3_aa: CAISESFDRVVNTEAFF